Listed below are T cell receptor beta chains from one sample, sequenced in a study of CD8 T cells in ankylosing spondylitis. TCRdb called the 5' RACE reads again in MiXCR, with one record for every CDR3 protein. Altogether approximately 220,000 distinct CDR3 sequences are present, around 16% being singletons, with the ten largest covering about 39%. What was sequenced was blood, either unsorted or a sorted T cell fraction (not recorded which). The receptors were gathered from a male donor with ankylosing spondylitis. CDR3s include the opening cysteine and the closing phenylalanine or tryptophan. A D gene is named only where the DNA matches it firmly. Where a row states a size, it is once, few, many or the class of an expanded clone; other rows omit it.

v_call: TRBV6-2/TRBV6-3
d_call: TRBD1
clone_size: NA
j_call: TRBJ2-7
cdr3_aa: CASSWDRYEQYF
cdr3_nt: TGTGCCAGCAGTTGGGACAGGTACGAGCAGTACTTC

v_call: TRBV28
d_call: TRBD2
clone_size: few
j_call: TRBJ2-7
cdr3_aa: CASSLLAEAYEQYF
cdr3_nt: TGTGCCAGCAGTTTACTAGCGGAAGCCTACGAGCAGTACTTC

v_call: TRBV28
d_call: NA
clone_size: few
j_call: TRBJ2-7
cdr3_aa: CASSLRVPSLYEQYF
cdr3_nt: TGTGCCAGCAGTTTACGGGTCCCCTCTCTCTACGAGCAGTACTTC

v_call: TRBV29-1
d_call: NA
clone_size: NA
j_call: TRBJ2-2
cdr3_aa: CSVVLAGGPGELFFF
cdr3_nt: NA

v_call: TRBV7-3
d_call: NA
clone_size: NA
j_call: TRBJ2-7
cdr3_aa: CASSAHPGPSYEQYF
cdr3_nt: TGTGCCAGCAGCGCCCATCCGGGTCCGTCCTACGAGCAGTACTTC

v_call: TRBV7-8
d_call: NA
clone_size: NA
j_call: TRBJ1-1
cdr3_aa: CASSSPWGEGDTEAFF
cdr3_nt: TGTGCCAGCAGCTCCCCCTGGGGGGAAGGGGACACTGAAGCTTTCTTT

v_call: TRBV28
d_call: NA
clone_size: many
j_call: TRBJ2-7
cdr3_aa: CASSLTDSYEQYF
cdr3_nt: TGTGCCAGCAGTTTAACCGACAGTTACGAGCAGTACTTC

v_call: TRBV4-3
d_call: NA
clone_size: few
j_call: TRBJ2-1
cdr3_aa: CASSQDPGEYNEQFF
cdr3_nt: TGCGCCAGCAGCCAAGATCCGGGTGAATACAATGAGCAGTTCTTC

v_call: TRBV28
d_call: TRBD1
clone_size: few
j_call: TRBJ2-1
cdr3_aa: CASSLLTGVGEQFF
cdr3_nt: TGTGCCAGCAGTTTACTTACAGGGGTAGGTGAGCAGTTCTTC

v_call: TRBV29-1
d_call: TRBD1
clone_size: many
j_call: TRBJ2-7
cdr3_aa: CSVLGGQGEQYF
cdr3_nt: TGCAGCGTTCTAGGGGGACAGGGCGAGCAGTACTTC

v_call: TRBV29-1
d_call: NA
clone_size: NA
j_call: TRBJ1-1
cdr3_aa: CSVVGRNTEAFF
cdr3_nt: TGCAGCGTTGTTGGCAGGAACACTGAAGCTTTCTTT

v_call: TRBV28
d_call: NA
clone_size: few
j_call: TRBJ1-1
cdr3_aa: CASSSRGTMNTEAFF
cdr3_nt: TGTGCCAGCAGTAGTCGGGGGACTATGAACACTGAAGCTTTCTTT

v_call: TRBV6-5
d_call: NA
clone_size: NA
j_call: TRBJ2-1
cdr3_aa: CASSYSDDDEQFF
cdr3_nt: TGTGCCAGCAGTTACTCCGATGATGATGAGCAGTTCTTC

v_call: TRBV28
d_call: TRBD2
clone_size: NA
j_call: TRBJ2-3
cdr3_aa: CASTHPAGGYGDTQYF
cdr3_nt: TGTGCCAGCACCCACCCCGCGGGGGGGTATGGAGATACGCAGTATTTT

v_call: TRBV27
d_call: TRBD1
clone_size: few
j_call: TRBJ1-1
cdr3_aa: CASRTGGATEAFF
cdr3_nt: TGTGCCAGCAGGACAGGGGGGGCCACTGAAGCTTTCTTT

v_call: TRBV4-1
d_call: NA
clone_size: few
j_call: TRBJ2-5
cdr3_aa: CASSQARGETQYF
cdr3_nt: TGCGCCAGCAGCCAAGCCCGTGGAGAGACCCAGTACTTC

v_call: TRBV4-3
d_call: NA
clone_size: NA
j_call: TRBJ2-1
cdr3_aa: CASSQDRSGSYNEQFF
cdr3_nt: TGCGCCAGCAGCCAAGACAGGTCGGGCTCCTACAATGAGCAGTTCTTC

v_call: TRBV29-1
d_call: NA
clone_size: many
j_call: TRBJ2-7
cdr3_aa: CSVAVGNDEQYF
cdr3_nt: TGCAGCGTGGCGGTCGGTAACGACGAGCAGTACTTC

v_call: TRBV15
d_call: NA
clone_size: few
j_call: TRBJ1-1
cdr3_aa: CATSRDGSSAEAFF
cdr3_nt: TGTGCCACCAGCCGGGACGGGTCCTCGGCTGAAGCTTTCTTT

v_call: TRBV4-2
d_call: NA
clone_size: NA
j_call: TRBJ1-2
cdr3_aa: CASSPGVASINYGYTF
cdr3_nt: TGTGCCAGCAGCCCCGGGGTTGCTAGTATTAACTATGGCTACACCTTC

v_call: TRBV20-1
d_call: TRBD1
clone_size: NA
j_call: TRBJ2-3
cdr3_aa: CSARDRQGARTDTQYF
cdr3_nt: TGCAGTGCTAGAGATCGACAGGGGGCGCGCACAGATACGCAGTATTTT

v_call: TRBV12-3/TRBV12-4
d_call: NA
clone_size: few
j_call: TRBJ2-5
cdr3_aa: CASSPGTGQETQYF
cdr3_nt: TGTGCCAGCAGTCCCGGGACTGGCCAAGAGACCCAGTACTTC

v_call: TRBV9
d_call: TRBD1
clone_size: NA
j_call: TRBJ2-2
cdr3_aa: CASTPGGSSWAGELFF
cdr3_nt: TGTGCCAGCACGCCAGGGGGCTCCTCATGGGCCGGGGAGCTGTTTTTT

v_call: TRBV19
d_call: NA
clone_size: NA
j_call: TRBJ1-1
cdr3_aa: CASSIGIGGSNTEAFF
cdr3_nt: TGTGCCAGTAGTATAGGAATTGGGGGATCGAACACTGAAGCTTTCTTT

v_call: TRBV9
d_call: NA
clone_size: NA
j_call: TRBJ2-1
cdr3_aa: CASSPEGGEGGFF
cdr3_nt: TGTGCCAGCAGCCCCGAAGGGGGGGAAGGCGGTTTCTTC

v_call: TRBV4-1
d_call: NA
clone_size: few
j_call: TRBJ2-1
cdr3_aa: CASSLEVGNYNEQFF
cdr3_nt: TGCGCCAGCAGCCTCGAGGTAGGAAACTACAATGAGCAGTTCTTC

v_call: TRBV5-1
d_call: TRBD1
clone_size: few
j_call: TRBJ1-2
cdr3_aa: CASSHQSTGGSNYGYTF
cdr3_nt: TGCGCCAGCAGCCACCAGAGTACAGGGGGCTCTAACTATGGCTACACCTTC

v_call: TRBV12-3/TRBV12-4
d_call: NA
clone_size: NA
j_call: TRBJ1-1
cdr3_aa: CASSFAGPNTEAFF
cdr3_nt: TGTGCCAGCAGTTTTGCGGGTCCCAACACTGAAGCTTTCTTT

v_call: TRBV4-3
d_call: NA
clone_size: NA
j_call: TRBJ1-2
cdr3_aa: CASSQGQGSYGYTF
cdr3_nt: TGCGCCAGCAGCCAGGGTCAGGGGAGCTATGGCTACACCTTC

v_call: TRBV5-1
d_call: TRBD1
clone_size: few
j_call: TRBJ2-2
cdr3_aa: CASSLGTGANTGELFF
cdr3_nt: TGCGCCAGCAGCTTGGGGACAGGGGCGAACACCGGGGAGCTGTTTTTT

v_call: TRBV19
d_call: NA
clone_size: NA
j_call: TRBJ1-2
cdr3_aa: CASSISNGYGYTF
cdr3_nt: TGTGCCAGTAGTATCTCAAACGGCTATGGCTACACCTTC

v_call: TRBV25-1
d_call: NA
clone_size: many
j_call: TRBJ2-7
cdr3_aa: CASSGQGSHEQYF
cdr3_nt: TGTGCCAGCAGTGGTCAGGGGAGCCACGAGCAGTACTTC

v_call: TRBV25-1
d_call: TRBD1
clone_size: NA
j_call: TRBJ2-5
cdr3_aa: CASSGGQVQSYQETQYF
cdr3_nt: TGTGCCAGCAGTGGGGGACAGGTACAATCGTACCAAGAGACCCAGTACTTC

v_call: TRBV7-8
d_call: NA
clone_size: few
j_call: TRBJ1-2
cdr3_aa: CASSLEVQEGSYGYTF
cdr3_nt: TGTGCCAGCAGCTTAGAGGTACAGGAGGGAAGTTATGGCTACACCTTC

v_call: TRBV9
d_call: NA
clone_size: few
j_call: TRBJ1-1
cdr3_aa: CASSVEGHSEAFF
cdr3_nt: TGTGCCAGCAGCGTAGAAGGACACAGTGAAGCTTTCTTT

v_call: TRBV3-1
d_call: NA
clone_size: few
j_call: TRBJ1-1
cdr3_aa: CASSQDPGNTEAFF
cdr3_nt: TGTGCCAGCAGCCAAGATCCAGGGAACACTGAAGCTTTCTTT

v_call: TRBV29-1
d_call: TRBD1
clone_size: NA
j_call: TRBJ2-7
cdr3_aa: CSVPGGTGAYEQYF
cdr3_nt: TGCAGCGTCCCGGGTGGGACAGGGGCCTACGAGCAGTACTTC

v_call: TRBV20-1
d_call: TRBD1
clone_size: few
j_call: TRBJ1-2
cdr3_aa: CSAQDRADYGYTF
cdr3_nt: TGCAGTGCTCAAGACAGGGCGGACTATGGCTACACCTTC

v_call: TRBV4-3
d_call: NA
clone_size: NA
j_call: TRBJ1-4
cdr3_aa: CASSHLPGRGKTNEKLFF
cdr3_nt: TGCGCCAGCAGCCACCTTCCGGGTAGGGGCAAGACTAATGAAAAACTGTTTTTT

v_call: TRBV6-1
d_call: NA
clone_size: many
j_call: TRBJ2-1
cdr3_aa: CASSPPGSGNEQFF
cdr3_nt: TGTGCCAGCAGTCCACCGGGATCTGGCAATGAGCAGTTCTTC

v_call: TRBV5-1
d_call: NA
clone_size: many
j_call: TRBJ1-1
cdr3_aa: CASSLVVGGTEAFF
cdr3_nt: TGCGCCAGCAGCTTGGTGGTAGGTGGGACTGAAGCTTTCTTT

v_call: TRBV27
d_call: NA
clone_size: NA
j_call: TRBJ2-7
cdr3_aa: CASSLTSIHEQYF
cdr3_nt: TGTGCCAGCAGTTTAACTAGCATTCACGAGCAGTACTTC

v_call: TRBV27
d_call: NA
clone_size: few
j_call: TRBJ2-1
cdr3_aa: CASNPGASSYNEQFF
cdr3_nt: TGTGCCAGCAATCCAGGAGCAAGCTCCTACAATGAGCAGTTCTTC

v_call: TRBV6-5
d_call: NA
clone_size: few
j_call: TRBJ2-5
cdr3_aa: CASSYSWDGQETQYF
cdr3_nt: TGTGCCAGCAGTTACTCCTGGGACGGCCAAGAGACCCAGTACTTC

v_call: TRBV6-2/TRBV6-3
d_call: NA
clone_size: NA
j_call: TRBJ1-6
cdr3_aa: CASRVAGTDSPLHF
cdr3_nt: TGTGCCAGCAGGGTAGCGGGGACTGATTCACCCCTCCACTTT

v_call: TRBV29-1
d_call: NA
clone_size: NA
j_call: TRBJ1-2
cdr3_aa: CSVIEELGYGYTF
cdr3_nt: TGCAGCGTTATAGAGGAGTTAGGCTATGGCTACACCTTC

v_call: TRBV11-2
d_call: NA
clone_size: NA
j_call: TRBJ2-5
cdr3_aa: CASSVRDGQETQYF
cdr3_nt: TGTGCCAGCAGCGTCAGGGATGGCCAAGAGACCCAGTACTTC

v_call: TRBV27
d_call: NA
clone_size: NA
j_call: TRBJ2-1
cdr3_aa: CASSLSLGRWDGNEQFF
cdr3_nt: TGTGCCAGCAGTTTATCTTTGGGACGCTGGGACGGGAATGAGCAGTTCTTC